These 28 T cell receptor beta chains were sequenced from one sample in a study of CD8 T cells in ankylosing spondylitis. Whole-study findings and limits: Seemingly distinctive of ankylosing spondylitis blood was a TCR beta motif formed by eight highly homologous variants.

TCRdb ran MiXCR on the 5' RACE reads and lists one entry per CDR3 protein. The table shows some 240,000 distinct CDR3 sequences, with about 7.3% occurring only once. What these receptors recognize is not known. The sequencing input was blood, either unsorted or a sorted T cell fraction (not recorded which). The receptors stem from a male donor with ankylosing spondylitis.

This clonotype has at least ten counts. This sequence joins TRBV7-6 and TRBJ2-7, with TRBD2 identical over 7 bases. The germline V gene encodes CDR1 SGHVS and CDR2 FNYEAQ. CDR3 length: 15 residues. V was clipped by 1 base and J by 2 bases; unmatched bases: 5. The CDR3 nucleotides are TGTGCCAGCAGCTTAGGAGCGGGACCTCCCTACGAGCAGTACTTC. This encodes CASSLGAGPPYEQYF.

This clonotype was observed many times. This chain connects TRBV28 to TRBJ2-1; D not resolved. V dropped 7 bases and J dropped 5 bases, with 12 bases sitting between them. Germline values: CDR1 MDHEN, CDR2 SYDVKM. This CDR3 has 13 amino acids. The CDR3 bases are TGTGCCAGCAAGGGCCCCCCGGACAATGAGCAGTTCTTC. It translates to CASKGPPDNEQFF.

The rearrangement uses TRBV4-1 and TRBJ1-2, with D possibly being TRBD1 (5 bases). Germline CDR1 and CDR2: MGHRA and YSYEKL. This CDR3 has 15 amino acids. Trimming took 4 bases from V and 4 from J, leaving 16 bases between them. CDR3 residues: CASSPPPLGRYGYTF. CDR3 DNA: TGCGCCAGCAGCCCTCCCCCCCTGGGACGCTATGGCTACACCTTC.

The V gene is TRBV6-5, the J gene TRBJ1-4; a weak D match, TRBD1 (5 bases). The CDR3 loop spans 16 amino acids. Per the germline V gene, CDR1 is MNHEY and CDR2 is SVGAGI. Trimming took 3 bases from V and 0 from J, leaving 11 bases between them. CDR3 nucleotide sequence: TGTGCCAGCAGTTATACAGGACCTGCAACTAATGAAAAACTGTTTTTT. This codes for CASSYTGPATNEKLFF.

In its sample, this clonotype was seen a few times. V usage is TRBV27 and J usage is TRBJ2-5; D perhaps matches TRBD2 (6 bases). This CDR3 has 17 amino acids. V was cut by 6 bases and J by 4 bases, with 24 bases left in between. Germline V gene lookup returns CDR1 MNHEY and CDR2 SMNVEV (reference sequence). CDR3 DNA sequence: TGTGCCAGCAGCCAAGGGACCCTAGGAGGGGCGGGAGAGACCCAGTACTTC. Translated, it gives CASSQGTLGGAGETQYF.

This clonotype showed up many times. V and J are TRBV27 and TRBJ2-7; tentative D call: TRBD1 (5 bases). V shed 0 bases and J shed 5 bases, with 17 bases lying between them. From germline, CDR1 is MNHEY and CDR2 SMNVEV (reference sequence). This CDR3 has 16 amino acids. This CDR3 reads CASSLSPQGLVNEQYF. DNA for the CDR3: TGTGCCAGCAGTTTATCTCCCCAGGGTTTAGTGAACGAGCAGTACTTC.

This clonotype occurred once. This sequence joins TRBV28 and TRBJ1-1; 7 bases agree with TRBD1. Germline-derived CDR1 and CDR2 are MDHEN and SYDVKM. The CDR3 totals 15 residues. Trimming took 4 bases from V and 4 from J; bases not matched to a gene: 9. CDR3 in DNA: TGTGCCAGCAGTTCTATGACAGGGCTGAGCACTGAAGCTTTCTTT. Its translation: CASSSMTGLSTEAFF.

With respect to this clonotype: An end of the junction does not agree with germline; a read error may underlie this. V gene TRBV10-3 combines with J gene TRBJ2-3, with 7 bases fitting TRBD1. CDR1 is ENHRY, CDR2 SYGVKD, per germline. There are 17 residues in the CDR3. CDR3 bases: TGTGCCATCAGTGACTTCATAACAGGGGAGCGCACAGATACGCAGTCTTTT. This sequence encodes CAISDFITGERTDTQSF.

This clonotype was counted ten times or more. The rearrangement joins TRBV12-3 or TRBV12-4 to TRBJ1-4; a possible D gene is TRBD1 (6 bases). V lost 8 bases and J lost 6, with 16 bases in between. This CDR3 comprises 14 residues. The CDR3 DNA is TGTGCCAGCTCTGGGACACCGGAGGATGAAAAACTGTTTTTT. It codes for CASSGTPEDEKLFF.

This clonotype was found many times. The genes are TRBV7-9 and TRBJ2-7, with D maybe TRBD1 (5 bases). The CDR3 extends over 12 amino acids. V was trimmed by 7 bases and J by 12 bases, leaving 19 bases between them. Per germline, CDR1 SEHNR and CDR2 FQNEAQ (reference sequence). The CDR3 is CASTPARGGLYF. The CDR3 nucleotides read TGTGCCAGCACCCCGGCTAGGGGCGGATTGTACTTC.

The sample holds a few counts of this clonotype. The V call is TRBV14, the J call TRBJ2-1; D not resolved. The length of the CDR3 is 14 residues. Germline V gives CDR1 SGHDN, CDR2 FVKESK. V lost 4 bases and J 0 bases, leaving 7 bases between the germline ends. The CDR3 is CASSLAFSYNEQFF. As DNA, the CDR3 is TGTGCCAGCAGCCTGGCGTTCTCCTACAATGAGCAGTTCTTC.

The sample holds many counts of this clonotype. This chain links TRBV7-2 with TRBJ2-7, with a tentative D call TRBD2 (6 bases). This CDR3 region has 13 residues. The germline CDR1 and CDR2 sequences are SGHTA and FQGNSA. V was clipped by 4 bases and J by 2 bases, with 9 bases between them. The CDR3 is CASSYRLAYEQYF. Here the CDR3 DNA reads TGTGCCAGCAGCTATCGACTAGCCTACGAGCAGTACTTC. Looking up the rest from reference TRBV7-2 and TRBJ2-7 gives the full variable domain: GAGVSQSPSNKVTEKGKDVELRCDPISGHTALYWYRQSLGQGLEFLIYFQGNSAPDKSGLPSDRFSAERTGGSVSTLTIQRTQQEDSAVYLCASSYRLAYEQYFGPGTRLTVT.

CDR3 loop: CATSEGPGSPDTQYF. DNA for the CDR3: TGTGCCACCAGCGAGGGGCCAGGGTCCCCTGATACGCAGTATTTT. The V gene is TRBV15, the J gene TRBJ2-3; TRBD1 or TRBD2 may be the D gene (5 bases each). The CDR3 has 15 residues. Trimming took 5 bases from V and 6 from J, leaving 18 bases between them. Germline V gene sequence: CDR1 LNHNV, CDR2 YYDKDF (reference sequence).

The sample holds many counts of this clonotype. The chain employs TRBV10-2 and TRBJ2-7; either TRBD1 or TRBD2 may fit D (6 bases each). Trimming stripped 3 bases from V and 4 bases from J, with 13 bases between. Germline V gene data show CDR1 as WSHSY and CDR2 as SAAADI. The CDR3 runs 14 residues. Written as DNA, the CDR3 is TGCGCCAGCAGTGAATTTGGGGGGCCGTACGAGCAGTACTTC. As protein: CASSEFGGPYEQYF.

This clonotype was recorded at least ten times. The rearrangement links TRBV9 to TRBJ2-1; D is perhaps TRBD1 or TRBD2 (7 bases each). Trimming took 7 bases from V and 8 from J, leaving 19 bases between them. Germline-derived CDR1 and CDR2 are SGDLS and YYNGEE. The CDR3 extends over 14 amino acids. Here the CDR3 DNA reads TGTGCCAGCCATAAAGGGGGAGGGGGCGATGAGCAGTTCTTC. Its translation is CASHKGGGGDEQFF.

This clonotype was seen many times. J is TRBJ1-4 and V is TRBV28, with TRBD1 identical over 8 bases. This CDR3 region has 15 residues. The junction had 8 bases not matched to a gene; V was cut back by 6 bases and J by 5 bases. Germline CDR1 reads MDHEN; CDR2 reads SYDVKM. CDR3 protein: CASRSGGLGNEKLFF. As DNA, the CDR3 is TGTGCCAGCAGGTCAGGGGGCCTAGGCAATGAAAAACTGTTTTTT. Using reference TRBV28 and TRBJ1-4 for the parts outside the CDR3, the full variable domain is DVKVTQSSRYLVKRTGEKVFLECVQDMDHENMFWYRQDPGLGLRLIYFSYDVKMKEKGDIPEGYSVSREKKERFSLILESASTNQTSMYLCASRSGGLGNEKLFFGSGTQLSVL.

The genes are TRBV7-6 and TRBJ2-1; 8 nucleotides agree with TRBD2. CDR1 and CDR2 (germline): SGHVS, FNYEAQ. The CDR3 extends over 16 amino acids. With 0 bases clipped from V and 7 bases from J, the junction kept 8 bases outside the gene matches. CDR3 sequence reads: CASSLAAGRADNEQFF. CDR3 sequence (DNA): TGTGCCAGCAGCTTAGCGGCCGGGAGGGCCGATAATGAGCAGTTCTTC.

This clonotype has a count of ten or more. V is TRBV29-1 and J is TRBJ2-2; D unresolved. The germline CDR1 and CDR2 sequences are SQVTM and ANQGSEA. The ends were cut back, 1 base at V and 4 bases at J, with 7 bases in the middle. The CDR3 has 13 amino acids. The CDR3 sequence is CSVEAVLTGELFF. Written as DNA, the CDR3 is TGCAGCGTTGAAGCGGTTCTCACCGGGGAGCTGTTTTTT.

This clonotype was observed a few times. The rearrangement links TRBV7-8 to TRBJ1-1; D may be TRBD1 (5 bases). CDR3 length: 17 amino acids. V lost 6 bases and J lost 0, with 20 bases in between. Germline V gene data show CDR1 as SGHVS and CDR2 as FQNEAQ. CDR3 protein: CASSLKSGNLMNTEAFF. The CDR3 DNA reads TGTGCCAGCAGTCTCAAGTCAGGGAACCTTATGAACACTGAAGCTTTCTTT.

This clonotype was seen more than once but under ten times. CDR3 DNA: TGTGCCAGCAGTGTGGTGGGGTTGGCGGCAGAGACCCAGTACTTC. This translates into CASSVVGLAAETQYF. The V call is TRBV27, the J call TRBJ2-5; D ambiguous. The CDR3 covers 15 residues. V was trimmed by 5 bases and J by 4 bases, leaving 17 bases between them. Germline-derived CDR1 and CDR2 are MNHEY and SMNVEV (reference sequence).

The chain is built from TRBV28 and TRBJ2-1; tentatively, D is TRBD1 (5 bases). Germline V gene lookup returns CDR1 MDHEN and CDR2 SYDVKM. V lost 8 bases to trimming and J lost 0 bases, with 23 bases between them. The CDR3 runs to 18 residues. The CDR3 is CASGKDSYSMSSYNEQFF. CDR3 DNA sequence: TGTGCCAGCGGAAAAGACAGCTACTCTATGAGCTCCTACAATGAGCAGTTCTTC.

Many counts were recorded for this clonotype. This rearrangement joins TRBV13 to TRBJ2-7; 7 bases are a match to TRBD2. The CDR3 is made up of 14 amino acids. With 5 bases clipped from V and 3 bases from J, the junction kept 7 bases outside the gene matches. Germline CDR1 and CDR2: PRHDT and FYEKMQ (reference sequence). The CDR3: CASSRGRGIYEQYF. The CDR3 DNA follows: TGTGCCAGCAGCCGCGGGAGAGGGATCTACGAGCAGTACTTC.

The J gene is TRBJ1-5, the V gene TRBV7-8; no clear D gene. In germline, CDR1 is SGHVS, CDR2 FQNEAQ. Deletions cut 0 bases from V and 4 bases from J, with 7 bases between. The length of the CDR3 is 14 residues. This CDR3 reads CASSLALGNQPQHF. In DNA, the CDR3 is TGTGCCAGCAGCTTAGCCCTGGGGAATCAGCCCCAGCATTTT. The entire variable domain, with the rest obtained from reference TRBV7-8 and TRBJ1-5, is as follows: GAGVSQSPRYKVAKRGQDVALRCDPISGHVSLFWYQQALGQGPEFLTYFQNEAQLDKSGLPSDRFFAERPEGSVSTLKIQRTQQEDSAVYLCASSLALGNQPQHFGDGTRLSIL.

The table lists this clonotype with many counts. This chain joins TRBV4-3 and TRBJ2-1, with 10 bases matching TRBD1. Germline trimming cut 0 bases from V and 4 bases from J; bases unmatched to any gene: 9. Germline V gene data show CDR1 as LGHNA and CDR2 as YSLEER. This CDR3 is 18 amino acids long. The CDR3 loop reads CASSQDRRDRGPYNEQFF. The CDR3 DNA reads as TGCGCCAGCAGCCAAGATAGGAGGGACAGGGGCCCTTACAATGAGCAGTTCTTC.

The chain is built from TRBV19 and TRBJ1-5; the D gene is possibly TRBD1 (5 bases). Trimming took 7 bases from V and 1 from J, leaving 8 bases between them. Looked up from germline, CDR1 is LNHDA and CDR2 is SQIVND (reference sequence). This CDR3 comprises 13 residues. The CDR3, as DNA: TGTGCCAGTAAGGGACTAAGCAATCAGCCCCAGCATTTT. It specifies CASKGLSNQPQHF.

This clonotype was seen many times. V and J are TRBV29-1 and TRBJ1-2; D is uncertain. CDR3 length: 11 amino acids. The V and J ends lost 7 bases and 8 bases respectively, with 14 bases between them. CDR1 and CDR2 from the germline V gene are SQVTM and ANQGSEA. The CDR3 sequence: CSAQSYLGYTF. The CDR3 DNA sequence: TGCAGCGCCCAAAGCTATTTAGGCTACACCTTC.

As regards this clonotype: Since a much larger clone is just one base distant, this may be a read error. The chain has TRBV4-1 and TRBJ2-3, with 7 bases fitting TRBD2. V was clipped by 1 base and J by 5 bases; unmatched bases: 15. Germline loops: CDR1 MGHRA, CDR2 YSYEKL. The length of the CDR3 is 18 residues. In nucleotides, the CDR3 is TGCGCCAGCAGCCAAGTCGTCGTGTCGGGAGGCTTTGTAGATACGCAGTATTTT. This translates into CASSQVVVSGGFVDTQYF.

The chain has TRBV20-1 and TRBJ2-3; 8 bases are a match to TRBD2. The V and J ends lost 5 bases and 2 bases, in that order; junction bases with no gene match: 6. Germline CDR1 DFQATT, CDR2 SNEGSKA (reference sequence). This CDR3 is 14 amino acids long. Written as DNA, the CDR3 is TGCAGTGCTGTACTAGCGGATGACACAGATACGCAGTATTTT. It encodes CSAVLADDTDTQYF.